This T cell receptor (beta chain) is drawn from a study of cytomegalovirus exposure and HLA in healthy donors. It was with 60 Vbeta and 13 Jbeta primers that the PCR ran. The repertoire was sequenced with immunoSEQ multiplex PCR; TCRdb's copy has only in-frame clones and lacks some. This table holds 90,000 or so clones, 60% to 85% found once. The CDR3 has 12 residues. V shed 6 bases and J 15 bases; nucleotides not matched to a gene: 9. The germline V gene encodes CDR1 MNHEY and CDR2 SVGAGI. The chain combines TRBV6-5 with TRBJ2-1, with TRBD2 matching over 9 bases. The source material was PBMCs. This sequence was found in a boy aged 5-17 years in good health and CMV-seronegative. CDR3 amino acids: CASSRPGLAMFF. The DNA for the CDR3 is TGTGCCAGCAGCAGACCGGGACTAGCTATGTTCTTC.